Below are 13 T cell receptor beta chains sequenced from a single sample in a study of T cell responses to AZD1222 COVID-19 vaccine (dated by TCRdb to the early 2020s). The time point label, as the study defines it: about 28 days (+/-7) after the second vaccine dose. The sample's treatment or condition label is to be understood as: meningococcal conjugate vaccine given as trial control. The library relied on the immunoSEQ multiplex PCR assay. Not all clones reach the TCRdb copy of this immuneACCESS table, which keeps in-frame sequences only. Checked studies attribute under half of the gap to unresolved V genes and leave the rest unexplained. In this sample the table shows 210,000 or so clones, 94% of which occur a single time. The ten largest clones add up to around 1.7% of the sample. Sequencing used peripheral blood, obtained 28 days after the second dose of the MenACWY control vaccine. Receptor source: an adult who received the MenACWY meningococcal vaccine as a control.

CDR3 protein: CASSRRDQPQHF. The CDR3 coding sequence is TGTGCCAGCAGCCGAAGGGATCAGCCCCAGCATTTT. This chain uses TRBV6-1 with TRBJ1-5, with D unresolved. This CDR3 spans 12 amino acids. The germline CDR1 and CDR2 sequences are MNHNS and SASEGT. V was cut by 6 bases and J by 5 bases, with 8 bases left in between.

V usage is TRBV28 and J usage is TRBJ1-2; no definite D call. V was trimmed by 8 bases and J by 0 bases, leaving 10 bases between them. Germline V gene data show CDR1 as MDHEN and CDR2 as SYDVKM. This CDR3 comprises 13 residues. CDR3 sequence: CASWSGANYGYTF. CDR3 coding DNA: TGTGCCAGCTGGAGCGGAGCTAACTATGGCTACACCTTC.

This chain connects TRBV29-1 to TRBJ2-7, with 9 bases matching TRBD1. Germline V CDR1 and CDR2: SQVTM, ANQGSEA. CDR3 length: 15 amino acids. V lost 0 bases to trimming and J lost 0 bases; unmatched junction nucleotides: 3. The CDR3 DNA reads TGCAGCGTTGAAGAACAGGGGGCAATCTCCTACGAGCAGTACTTC. It is translated as CSVEEQGAISYEQYF.

For this clone: This same CDR3 is encoded by further DNA sequences in the sample. This chain connects TRBV5-1 to TRBJ2-1; 13 positions match TRBD2. The CDR3 has 15 amino acids. Germline V lookup: CDR1 SGHRS, CDR2 YFSETQ. Trimming at V came to 3 bases and at J to 4 bases, leaving 1 base not matched to a gene. The CDR3 DNA reads TGCGCCAGCAGCTCGGGACTAGCGGGATACAATGAGCAGTTCTTC. It yields the protein CASSSGLAGYNEQFF.

The chain has TRBV6-5 and TRBJ1-6; maybe TRBD1 (5 bases). Deletions cut 0 bases from V and 10 bases from J, with 16 bases between. The CDR3 runs 16 residues. Germline values: CDR1 MNHEY, CDR2 SVGAGI. The CDR3 sequence: CASSYSGGGERSPLHF. Written as DNA, the CDR3 is TGTGCCAGCAGTTACTCGGGGGGAGGGGAGAGATCACCCCTCCACTTT.

In this sample, this clone turned up once. The CDR3 is CASSLGQGLAGADTQYF. The CDR3 DNA follows: TGTGCCAGCAGCTTAGGGCAGGGACTAGCGGGTGCAGATACGCAGTATTTT. The J gene is TRBJ2-3, the V gene TRBV7-9; 12 nucleotides match TRBD2. This CDR3 has 17 residues. V gave up 1 base and J gave up 4 bases; unmatched junction bases: 6. CDR1 is SEHNR and CDR2 is FQNEAQ in the germline V gene (reference sequence).

The rearrangement links TRBV5-8 to TRBJ2-6; TRBD1 is a possible D gene (6 bases). The V end was cut by 4 bases, the J end by 0 bases, with 11 bases between. The V gene's germline CDR1 is SGHTS and CDR2 YDEGEE. The CDR3 contains 16 residues. The CDR3 reads CASSVGHNSGANVLTF. DNA for the CDR3: TGTGCCAGCAGCGTGGGACACAACTCTGGGGCCAACGTCCTGACTTTC.

The V call is TRBV6-5, the J call TRBJ2-2, with a tentative D call TRBD2 (6 bases). V gave up 8 bases and J gave up 0 bases, with 7 bases separating them. This CDR3 is built from 13 residues. The V gene's germline CDR1 is MNHEY and CDR2 SVGAGI. CDR3 residues: CASGTPNTGELFF. The CDR3 nucleotides are TGTGCCAGCGGGACTCCGAACACCGGGGAGCTGTTTTTT.

J is TRBJ1-2 and V is TRBV27, with 9 positions matching TRBD1. Per the germline V gene, CDR1 is MNHEY and CDR2 is SMNVEV (reference sequence). The CDR3 is 15 amino acids. The V and J ends lost 6 bases and 1 base, in that order; junction bases with no gene match: 6. CDR3 sequence: CASSKTGGVNYGYTF. CDR3 bases: TGTGCCAGCAGCAAGACAGGGGGGGTTAACTATGGCTACACCTTC.

The chain carries TRBV7-8 and TRBJ2-5; TRBD1 matches 7 bases. This CDR3 comprises 16 residues. V was pared by 1 base and J by 2 bases, with 7 bases of the junction left unmatched. CDR1 is SGHVS and CDR2 is FQNEAQ in the germline V gene. The CDR3 loop is CASSLGAVGQQETQYF. In nucleotides, the CDR3 is TGTGCCAGCAGCTTAGGAGCCGTGGGACAGCAAGAGACCCAGTACTTC.

This clone appeared a single time. The CDR3 sequence is CASSLEWTSGELFF. CDR3 DNA: TGTGCCAGCAGCTTAGAGTGGACGTCCGGGGAGCTGTTTTTT. This chain links TRBV11-2 with TRBJ2-2; D remains ambiguous. Trimming shortened V by 0 bases and J by 6 bases, and 8 bases separated the two germline ends. The CDR3 extends over 14 amino acids. Germline CDR1 reads SGHAT; CDR2 reads FQNNGV.

A single count supports this clone. The chain joins TRBV14 to TRBJ1-1; D call uncertain. The germline V and J ends were trimmed by 0 bases and 1 base, with 9 bases remaining between them. This CDR3 region has 15 residues. Germline values: CDR1 SGHDN, CDR2 FVKESK. CDR3 region: CASSQEASGNTEAFF. In nucleotides, the CDR3 is TGTGCCAGCAGCCAAGAGGCGTCAGGGAACACTGAAGCTTTCTTT.

The CDR3 coding sequence is TGTGCCAGCAGCTCTCTGCCCGGGACACCGGGTACGCAGTATTTT. Amino acid sequence: CASSSLPGTPGTQYF. V is TRBV7-8 and J is TRBJ2-3; perhaps TRBD1 as D (6 bases). V was trimmed by 4 bases and J by 8 bases, leaving 19 bases between them. The CDR3 has 15 residues. Per germline, CDR1 SGHVS and CDR2 FQNEAQ.